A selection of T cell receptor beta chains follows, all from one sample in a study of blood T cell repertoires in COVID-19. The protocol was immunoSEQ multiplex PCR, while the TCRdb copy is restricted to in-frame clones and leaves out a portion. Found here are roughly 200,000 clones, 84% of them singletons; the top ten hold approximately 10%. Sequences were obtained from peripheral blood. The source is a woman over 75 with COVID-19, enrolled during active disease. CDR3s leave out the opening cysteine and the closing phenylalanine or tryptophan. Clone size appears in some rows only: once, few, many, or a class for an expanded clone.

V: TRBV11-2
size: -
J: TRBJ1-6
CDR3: ASSGGPDNSPLH

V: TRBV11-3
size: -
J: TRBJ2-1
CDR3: ASSPGQGVYNEQF

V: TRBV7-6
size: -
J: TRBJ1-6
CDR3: ASSLLRGGGSPLH

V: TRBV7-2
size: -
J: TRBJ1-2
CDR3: ASVAGQGARGYT

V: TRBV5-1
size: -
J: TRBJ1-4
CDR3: ASSLVPATNEKLF

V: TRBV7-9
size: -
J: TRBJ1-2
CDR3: ASSWESGPPLNT

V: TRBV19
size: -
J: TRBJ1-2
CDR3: ASIPLVGGSGYT

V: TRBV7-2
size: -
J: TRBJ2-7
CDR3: ASSPRSGNEQY

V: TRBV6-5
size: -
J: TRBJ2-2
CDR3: ASSPDRPNTGELF

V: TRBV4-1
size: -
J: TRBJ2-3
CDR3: ASSQVQGSTQY

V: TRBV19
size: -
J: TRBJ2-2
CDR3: ASSPGYNTGELF

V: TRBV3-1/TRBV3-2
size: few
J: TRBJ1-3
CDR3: ASSQGRGAGNTIY

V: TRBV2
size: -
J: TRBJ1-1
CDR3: ASSPIRRTGGNTEAF

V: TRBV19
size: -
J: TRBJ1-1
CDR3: ASSPQVGNTEAF

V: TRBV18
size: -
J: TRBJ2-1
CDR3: ASSRQGYNEQF

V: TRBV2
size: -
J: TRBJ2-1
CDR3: ASTPGGEQF

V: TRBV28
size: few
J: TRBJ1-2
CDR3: ASGARNYGYT

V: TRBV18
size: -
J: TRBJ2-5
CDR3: ASSPTSGAHQETQY

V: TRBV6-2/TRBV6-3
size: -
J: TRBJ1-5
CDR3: ASSWGHSSQPQH

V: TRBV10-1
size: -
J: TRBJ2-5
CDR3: ASSESNRGGETQY

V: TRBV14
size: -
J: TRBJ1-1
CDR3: ASSQSGGGNTEAF

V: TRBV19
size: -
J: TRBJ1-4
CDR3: ASTPTGGNEKLF

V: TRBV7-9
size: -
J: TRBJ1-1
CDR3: ASSLAQGIGGAF

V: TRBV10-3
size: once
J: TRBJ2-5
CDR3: AISDGRDETQY

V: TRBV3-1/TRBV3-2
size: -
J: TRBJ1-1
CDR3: ASGTLNTEAF

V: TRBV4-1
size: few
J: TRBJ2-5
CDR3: ASSRLAGETQY

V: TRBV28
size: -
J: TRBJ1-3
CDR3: ASGTPGNTIY

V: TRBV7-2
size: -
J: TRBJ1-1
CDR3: ASSLAMYTEAF

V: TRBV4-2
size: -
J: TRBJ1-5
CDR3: ASSQDTGGIGQPQH

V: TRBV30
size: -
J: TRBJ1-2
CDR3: AWSVNQGMSGYT